This T cell receptor (beta chain) was identified during a study of OX40 agonist ivuxolimab in advanced cancers. Study-wide background: Ivuxolimab, which is an agonistic anti-OX40 (CD134) antibody, was administered to the patients. The mean age was roughly 60 years, ranging from 23 to 79, with around four fifths of participants male. Of the participants, more than 35% had some prior anti-PD-1, anti-PD-L1 or anti-CTLA-4 therapy, which was allowed. Findings of the study overall: Within 6 weeks, CD4+ and CD8+ blood T cells expanded clonally at 0.1 to 3.0 mg/kg.

Remarks on this clone: What it binds is not known.

V lost 1 base to trimming and J lost 8 bases, with 8 bases between them. Germline CDR1 and CDR2: DFQATT and SNEGSKA (reference sequence). This CDR3 comprises 11 residues. Sequenced by immunoSEQ multiplex PCR; TCRdb stores in-frame clones only, minus some. Here the sample spans 72,000 or so clones, around nine tenths being singletons. This clonotype was obtained from an adult with an advanced solid tumor such as melanoma, head and neck, liver or kidney cancer. The V and J genes are TRBV20-1 and TRBJ1-2; D ambiguous. The sample consisted of CD4+ or CD8+ T cells sorted from blood, taken in a trial of the OX40 agonist ivuxolimab. CDR3 sequence reads: CSARGLGGYTF. In DNA form, the CDR3 reads TGCAGTGCTAGAGGGTTAGGGGGCTACACCTTC.